The 29 T cell receptor beta chains given below trace back to one sample, sequenced in a study of PD-1 blockade in classical Hodgkin lymphoma. All the patients suffered relapse after autologous stem cell transplantation, and brentuximab vedotin exposure differed. Clones were sequenced by immunoSEQ multiplex PCR, and TCRdb holds only the in-frame ones, with some missing. Of 90,000 to 95,000 clones in the sample, roughly 89% were seen once. The sample was peripheral blood mononuclear cells (PBMCs), taken before the second cycle of nivolumab. These receptors were obtained from a human donor with classical Hodgkin lymphoma.

The chain carries TRBV18 and TRBJ1-2; D is perhaps TRBD1 (5 bases). Germline V gene lookup returns CDR1 KGHSH and CDR2 LQKENI. The CDR3 sequence is 15 residues long. V lost 3 bases, J lost 7 bases, and 18 bases lay in between. The CDR3 spells CASSPYRDGLSGYTF. The DNA for the CDR3 is TGTGCCAGCTCACCGTACCGGGACGGCCTCAGTGGCTACACCTTC.

The V and J genes are TRBV5-4 and TRBJ2-7; TRBD2 might be the D (6 bases). CDR3 length equals 11 residues. The V end was cut by 9 bases, the J end by 4 bases, with 11 bases between. Per the germline V gene, CDR1 is SGHNT and CDR2 is YYREEE (reference sequence). The CDR3 sequence is CATWGEYEQYF. Here the CDR3 DNA reads TGTGCCACCTGGGGGGAGTACGAGCAGTACTTC. The full variable domain, in which reference TRBV5-4 and TRBJ2-7 provide the parts outside the CDR3, is ETGVTQSPTHLIKTRGQQVTLRCSSQSGHNTVSWYQQALGQGPQFIFQYYREEENGRGNFPPRFSGLQFPNYSSELNVNALELDDSALYLCATWGEYEQYFGPGTRLTVT.

The rearrangement uses TRBV7-2 and TRBJ1-4, with a possible D match to TRBD1 (6 bases). The CDR3 totals 14 residues. Germline CDR1 is SGHTA and CDR2 is FQGNSA. The germline V and J ends were trimmed by 5 bases and 5 bases, with 12 bases remaining between them. The CDR3 bases are TGTGCCAGCAGCCGCGGACAGCCCAATGAAAAACTGTTTTTT. This gives the protein CASSRGQPNEKLFF.

This sequence joins TRBV19 and TRBJ2-2; 7 bases map to TRBD1. The V segment lost 4 bases and the J segment 0 bases; nucleotides outside the gene matches: 5. CDR3 size: 16 residues. From germline, CDR1 is LNHDA and CDR2 SQIVND (reference sequence). The CDR3 DNA sequence: TGTGCCAGTAGTAGGAGACAGGGTCCGAACACCGGGGAGCTGTTTTTT. Translation: CASSRRQGPNTGELFF.

This chain joins TRBV7-9 and TRBJ2-1, with 10 bases that match TRBD2. V lost 4 bases, J lost 5 bases, and 17 bases stayed unmatched. Germline values: CDR1 SEHNR, CDR2 FQNEAQ (reference sequence). The CDR3 runs 19 residues. The CDR3: CASSSRRVAGGMPHNEQFF. For the CDR3, the DNA is TGTGCCAGCAGCTCCCGGAGGGTAGCGGGAGGAATGCCCCACAATGAGCAGTTCTTC. Drawing the rest from reference TRBV7-9 and TRBJ2-1, the complete variable domain is DTGVSQNPRHKITKRGQNVTFRCDPISEHNRLYWYRQTLGQGPEFLTYFQNEAQLEKSRLLSDRFSAERPKGSFSTLEIQRTEQGDSAMYLCASSSRRVAGGMPHNEQFFGPGTRLTVL.

V gene TRBV19 combines with J gene TRBJ1-1; 7 bases line up with TRBD1. Losses at the gene ends were 7 bases for V and 1 base for J; bases not matched to a gene: 9. Germline V gene data show CDR1 as LNHDA and CDR2 as SQIVND (reference sequence). The CDR3 spans 15 residues. The CDR3 coding sequence is TGTGCCAGTACCATAGTACAGGGGTCGAACACTGAAGCTTTCTTT. This sequence encodes CASTIVQGSNTEAFF.

The chain couples TRBV11-2 to TRBJ2-7; TRBD2 agrees at 10 bases. Unmatched junction bases numbered 5, after V lost 5 bases and J lost 1 base. This CDR3 contains 15 residues. Germline lookup yields CDR1 SGHAT and CDR2 FQNNGV. The CDR3, as DNA: TGTGCCAGCAGCCACCAGACTAGCGGGTCCTACGAGCAGTACTTC. This translates into CASSHQTSGSYEQYF. Complete variable domain (other parts from reference TRBV11-2 and TRBJ2-7): EAGVAQSPRYKIIEKRQSVAFWCNPISGHATLYWYQQILGQGPKLLIQFQNNGVVDDSQLPKDRFSAERLKGVDSTLKIQPAKLEDSAVYLCASSHQTSGSYEQYFGPGTRLTVT.

This clone turned up a few times. This sequence joins TRBV5-4 and TRBJ2-3, with 7 positions matching TRBD1. The CDR3 has 16 amino acids. V dropped 4 bases and J dropped 7; count of bases not matched to a gene: 15. Germline V gene data show CDR1 as SGHNT and CDR2 as YYREEE (reference sequence). In DNA, the CDR3 is TGTGCCAGCAGCCCCCCCGCGACAGGGAATTCTTATACGCAGTATTTT. Protein sequence: CASSPPATGNSYTQYF.

V gene TRBV7-9 combines with J gene TRBJ1-1, with D tentatively TRBD1 (5 bases). The CDR3 is made up of 14 amino acids. Germline-derived CDR1 and CDR2 are SEHNR and FQNEAQ (reference sequence). Trimming cost V 5 bases and J 1 base, with 11 bases left between them. The chain's CDR3 is CASSPPGANTEAFF. CDR3 sequence (DNA): TGTGCCAGCAGCCCCCCCGGGGCGAACACTGAAGCTTTCTTT.

The chain couples TRBV6-9 to TRBJ2-7, with 8 bases identical to TRBD1. The CDR3 consists of 14 residues. V lost 8 bases, J lost 3 bases, and 9 bases stayed unmatched. Per germline, CDR1 MNHGY and CDR2 SVAAGI. DNA for the CDR3: TGTGCCAGCGTCTACCCCGGGACAGGCTACGAGCAGTACTTC. It encodes CASVYPGTGYEQYF.

The chain couples TRBV5-8 to TRBJ2-1, with TRBD1 as a possible D gene (6 bases). The CDR3 spans 17 residues. Germline V gene sequence: CDR1 SGHTS, CDR2 YDEGEE. V lost 4 bases and J lost 10, with 27 bases in between. The CDR3 coding sequence is TGTGCCAGCAGCCACAGGGTGCAAAGGGATGTTAATTCAGAGCAGTTCTTC. This gives the protein CASSHRVQRDVNSEQFF. The variable domain in full, with the rest retrieved from reference TRBV5-8 and TRBJ2-1, is EAGVTQSPTHLIKTRGQQATLRCSPISGHTSVYWYQQALGLGLQFLLWYDEGEERNRGNFPPRFSGRQFPNYSSELNVNALELEDSALYLCASSHRVQRDVNSEQFFGPGTRLTVL.

The CDR3 bases are TGTGCCAGCAGCTTGGGCTGGGATCAGCCCCAGCATTTT. Protein: CASSLGWDQPQHF. The rearrangement joins TRBV5-6 to TRBJ1-5; D not resolved. Germline CDR1 reads SGHDT; CDR2 reads YYEEEE. This CDR3 is 13 amino acids long. The V end was cut by 0 bases, the J end by 5 bases, with 6 bases between. The full variable domain, its missing parts supplied by reference TRBV5-6 and TRBJ1-5, is DAGVTQSPTHLIKTRGQQVTLRCSPKSGHDTVSWYQQALGQGPQFIFQYYEEEERQRGNFPDRFSGHQFPNYSSELNVNALLLGDSALYLCASSLGWDQPQHFGDGTRLSIL.

This chain uses TRBV7-3 with TRBJ2-2; D might be TRBD2 (5 bases). CDR1 is SGHTA and CDR2 is FQGTGA in the germline V gene. Between the trimmed V and J ends, which lost 3 bases and 4 bases, there was a span of 12 bases. The CDR3 has 15 amino acids. The CDR3 protein is CASSLEQRPTGELFF. The DNA for the CDR3 is TGTGCCAGCAGCTTGGAACAGCGGCCCACCGGGGAGCTGTTTTTT.

The CDR3, as DNA: TGTGCCAGCAGCGTAGGAGGAAACTATGGCTACACCTTC. It specifies CASSVGGNYGYTF. The V and J genes are TRBV9 and TRBJ1-2, with D unresolved. The CDR3 consists of 13 residues. Deletions cut 0 bases from V and 2 bases from J, with 5 bases between. Germline CDR1 SGDLS, CDR2 YYNGEE.

This clone is a singleton in its sample. V is TRBV5-1 and J is TRBJ1-5; no definite D call. Germline V gives CDR1 SGHRS, CDR2 YFSETQ. CDR3 length: 15 residues. V was cut by 0 bases and J by 0 bases, with 7 bases left in between. CDR3 nucleotide sequence: TGCGCCAGCAGCTTGGTTGGGGATAGCAATCAGCCCCAGCATTTT. It encodes CASSLVGDSNQPQHF.

V gene TRBV10-1 combines with J gene TRBJ2-2; TRBD1 aligns across 8 bases. Germline CDR1 is WNHNN and CDR2 is SYGVQD (reference sequence). The CDR3 loop spans 13 amino acids. Trimming cost V 8 bases and J 1 base; bases outside gene matches: 0. The CDR3 sequence is CASGTGNTGELFF. The CDR3 DNA is TGCGCCAGCGGGACAGGGAACACCGGGGAGCTGTTTTTT.

This rearrangement joins TRBV9 to TRBJ1-5; no reliable D call. This CDR3 has 11 residues. V was clipped by 4 bases and J by 6 bases, with 5 bases between them. Germline CDR1 SGDLS, CDR2 YYNGEE. The CDR3 DNA reads as TGTGCCAGCAGCCCCCGTCAGCCCCAGCATTTT. Its protein is CASSPRQPQHF.

V and J are TRBV10-3 and TRBJ2-7; 10 nucleotides agree with TRBD1. V lost 6 bases to trimming and J lost 5 bases; unmatched junction nucleotides: 4. In germline, CDR1 is ENHRY, CDR2 SYGVKD. The CDR3 totals 13 residues. The CDR3 region is CAIRRTGGNEQYF. The CDR3 DNA reads as TGTGCCATCAGAAGGACAGGGGGTAACGAGCAGTACTTC.

V and J are TRBV9 and TRBJ2-5, with 10 bases identical to TRBD2. The trim removed 0 bases at V and 2 bases at J, leaving 4 bases unmatched. Germline loops: CDR1 SGDLS, CDR2 YYNGEE. The length of the CDR3 is 16 residues. The CDR3, as DNA: TGTGCCAGCAGCGTAGAACTAGCGGGAATACAAGAGACCCAGTACTTC. Its translation: CASSVELAGIQETQYF. The whole variable domain, filled in from reference TRBV9 and TRBJ2-5, reads DSGVTQTPKHLITATGQRVTLRCSPRSGDLSVYWYQQSLDQGLQFLIQYYNGEERAKGNILERFSAQQFPDLHSELNLSSLELGDSALYFCASSVELAGIQETQYFGPGTRLLVL.

This chain links TRBV5-1 with TRBJ2-5; the match to TRBD1 covers 9 bases. With V trimmed by 1 base and J by 5 bases, 6 bases remained unmatched. Germline CDR1 SGHRS, CDR2 YFSETQ. The length of the CDR3 is 15 residues. The CDR3 protein is CASSLTGGAGETQYF. The CDR3 bases are TGCGCCAGCAGCTTGACAGGGGGCGCCGGGGAGACCCAGTACTTC.

This chain links TRBV27 with TRBJ2-5, with 9 bases matching TRBD2. Germline assignment: CDR1 MNHEY and CDR2 SMNVEV (reference sequence). The CDR3 covers 15 residues. Losses at the gene ends were 8 bases for V and 4 bases for J; bases not matched to a gene: 11. The CDR3 spells CASSYSGGGGETQYF. CDR3 DNA sequence: TGTGCCAGCTCCTATAGCGGGGGAGGGGGAGAGACCCAGTACTTC.

This chain joins TRBV20-1 and TRBJ2-5; D not certain. Germline V gene lookup returns CDR1 DFQATT and CDR2 SNEGSKA (reference sequence). CDR3 size: 10 residues. Trimming took off 5 bases at V and 7 bases at J, with 8 bases between the two ends. The CDR3 loop is CSAHDGTQYF. The CDR3 nucleotides read TGCAGTGCTCACGATGGGACCCAGTACTTC.

The rearrangement links TRBV6-5 to TRBJ1-3, with D hard to call. V lost 5 bases to trimming and J lost 1 base, with 12 bases between them. The CDR3 has 15 residues. Germline V gene data show CDR1 as MNHEY and CDR2 as SVGAGI. The DNA for the CDR3 is TGTGCCAGCAGTCAACAAGGGCATTCTGGAAACACCATATATTTT. Its protein is CASSQQGHSGNTIYF.

A single count supports this clone. V and J are TRBV7-2 and TRBJ1-2, with D uncertain. Trimming took 1 base from V and 5 from J, leaving 11 bases between them. This CDR3 comprises 14 residues. Germline lookup yields CDR1 SGHTA and CDR2 FQGNSA. The CDR3 here is CASSLDSRGYGYTF. CDR3 nucleotides: TGTGCCAGCAGCTTAGACAGCCGTGGTTATGGCTACACCTTC.

This rearrangement joins TRBV6-1 to TRBJ2-2; D is undetermined. The CDR3 extends over 16 amino acids. Per germline, CDR1 MNHNS and CDR2 SASEGT. V was clipped by 1 base and J by 4 bases, with 13 bases between them. CDR3 sequence: CASSEGLGYATGELFF. The CDR3 DNA follows: TGTGCCAGCAGTGAAGGTTTGGGATACGCCACCGGGGAGCTGTTTTTT.

This chain links TRBV7-2 with TRBJ2-7, with D unclear. The CDR3 totals 13 residues. V gave up 5 bases and J gave up 6 bases, with 14 bases separating them. Germline loops: CDR1 SGHTA, CDR2 FQGNSA. CDR3 sequence: CASSLVEMGEQYF. The CDR3 nucleotides are TGTGCCAGCAGCCTAGTCGAGATGGGCGAGCAGTACTTC.

The CDR3 loop is CASSLGGTGELFF. The DNA of the CDR3 is TGTGCCAGCAGCTTAGGTGGGACCGGGGAGCTGTTTTTT. This chain uses TRBV7-8 with TRBJ2-2; D is ambiguous. The CDR3 spans 13 residues. V was pared by 1 base and J by 5 bases, with 5 bases between. Looked up from germline, CDR1 is SGHVS and CDR2 is FQNEAQ. Full variable domain (outside the CDR3, taken from reference TRBV7-8 and TRBJ2-2): GAGVSQSPRYKVAKRGQDVALRCDPISGHVSLFWYQQALGQGPEFLTYFQNEAQLDKSGLPSDRFFAERPEGSVSTLKIQRTQQEDSAVYLCASSLGGTGELFFGEGSRLTVL.

This clone was seen more than once but under ten times. The chain recombines TRBV7-9 with TRBJ1-2, with 9 bases fitting TRBD1. The CDR3 is 15 residues long. Germline V lookup: CDR1 SEHNR, CDR2 FQNEAQ (reference sequence). V dropped 4 bases and J dropped 8; count of bases not matched to a gene: 11. The CDR3 spells CASSYRDRDLLGYTF. In DNA form, the CDR3 reads TGTGCCAGCAGCTACCGGGACAGGGACCTTTTAGGCTACACCTTC. Using reference TRBV7-9 and TRBJ1-2 for the parts outside the CDR3, the full variable domain is DTGVSQNPRHKITKRGQNVTFRCDPISEHNRLYWYRQTLGQGPEFLTYFQNEAQLEKSRLLSDRFSAERPKGSFSTLEIQRTEQGDSAMYLCASSYRDRDLLGYTFGSGTRLTVV.

The rearrangement joins TRBV7-9 to TRBJ2-6; 7 bases match TRBD1. V shed 4 bases, J shed 3 bases, and the junction held 6 bases outside the gene matches. This CDR3 spans 16 amino acids. Germline lookup yields CDR1 SEHNR and CDR2 FQNEAQ (reference sequence). DNA of the CDR3: TGTGCCAGCAGCTCAATCACAGGGGTTGGGGCCAACGTCCTGACTTTC. This gives the protein CASSSITGVGANVLTF. Full variable domain (rest looked up from reference TRBV7-9 and TRBJ2-6): DTGVSQNPRHKITKRGQNVTFRCDPISEHNRLYWYRQTLGQGPEFLTYFQNEAQLEKSRLLSDRFSAERPKGSFSTLEIQRTEQGDSAMYLCASSSITGVGANVLTFGAGSRLTVL.